A single sample gave rise to the 5 T cell receptor beta chains below, sequenced in a study of T cell responses to AZD1222 COVID-19 vaccine. Data came from immunoSEQ multiplex PCR; TCRdb stores just in-frame clones and leaves some out. The sample yields approximately 73,000 clones, 65% to 85% seen once. This material consisted of peripheral blood, taken on day 0 of AZD1222 vaccination. These receptors all come from an adult in good health.

This chain links TRBV9 with TRBJ1-3, with a possible D match to TRBD1 (5 bases). Germline V gives CDR1 SGDLS, CDR2 YYNGEE. V dropped 4 bases and J dropped 0 bases, with 8 bases sitting between them. This CDR3 contains 14 residues. CDR3 in amino acids: CASSPGASGNTIYF. The CDR3 region has the DNA TGTGCCAGCAGCCCTGGGGCCTCTGGAAACACCATATATTTT.

CDR3 region: CASSSAHRGVSYNEQFF. CDR3 nucleotide sequence: TGTGCCAGCAGTTCCGCTCACAGGGGAGTTTCCTACAATGAGCAGTTCTTC. The chain employs TRBV7-9 and TRBJ2-1; 7 bases agree with TRBD1. This CDR3 region has 17 residues. CDR1 and CDR2 from the germline V gene are SEHNR and FQNEAQ (reference sequence). Trimming took 6 bases from V and 1 from J; bases not matched to a gene: 12.

V is TRBV3-1 (or the pseudogene TRBV3-2) and J is TRBJ2-5; 11 bases are a match to TRBD2. The CDR3 length is 15 residues. Germline CDR1 and CDR2: LGHDT and YNNKEL (reference sequence). V lost 7 bases and J lost 4; bases outside the gene matches: 8. As DNA, the CDR3 is TGTGCCAGCAACCCTAGCGGGGGGCCTGGAGAGACCCAGTACTTC. Protein sequence: CASNPSGGPGETQYF.

The chain links TRBV28 to TRBJ1-2, with D possibly TRBD1 on 6 matching bases. The ends were cut back, 2 bases at V and 4 bases at J, with 17 bases in the middle. Looked up from germline, CDR1 is MDHEN and CDR2 is SYDVKM. This CDR3 is 16 amino acids long. In nucleotides, the CDR3 is TGTGCCAGCAGTTTAGTCCAGTCGGGGGCAATCTATGGCTACACCTTC. Protein sequence: CASSLVQSGAIYGYTF.

V usage is TRBV29-1 and J usage is TRBJ1-2; D unresolved. Trimming pared 2 bases from V and 2 bases from J, leaving 6 bases between. The CDR3 is 12 amino acids. Germline CDR1 is SQVTM and CDR2 is ANQGSEA. The CDR3 reads CSVEKGNYGYTF. The CDR3, as DNA: TGCAGCGTTGAAAAGGGAAACTATGGCTACACCTTC.